This T cell receptor beta chain derives from a study of CD8+ T cells in alopecia areata. The treatment: oral pan-JAK inhibitor, 5-10 mg twice daily. RNA extraction and reverse transcription yielded cDNA as sequencing template. Libraries were prepared by immunoSEQ multiplex PCR; TCRdb keeps only in-frame clonotypes and omits some of them. The data show about 200,000 clones, with 58% seen just once and roughly 5.8% held by the top ten. The sequence was collected from a human donor with alopecia areata. Sequencing was performed on CD4+ T cells sorted from blood, taken at week 24, from a patient treated with tofacitinib.

In DNA form, the CDR3 reads TGTGCCAGCAGCGTAAATGTCGCGAACACCGGGGAGCTGTTTTTT. Amino acids: CASSVNVANTGELFF. J is TRBJ2-2 and V is TRBV9, with D uncertain. This CDR3 region has 15 residues. The germline CDR1 and CDR2 sequences are SGDLS and YYNGEE. Trimming removed 1 base from V and 0 bases from J, with 7 bases in between.